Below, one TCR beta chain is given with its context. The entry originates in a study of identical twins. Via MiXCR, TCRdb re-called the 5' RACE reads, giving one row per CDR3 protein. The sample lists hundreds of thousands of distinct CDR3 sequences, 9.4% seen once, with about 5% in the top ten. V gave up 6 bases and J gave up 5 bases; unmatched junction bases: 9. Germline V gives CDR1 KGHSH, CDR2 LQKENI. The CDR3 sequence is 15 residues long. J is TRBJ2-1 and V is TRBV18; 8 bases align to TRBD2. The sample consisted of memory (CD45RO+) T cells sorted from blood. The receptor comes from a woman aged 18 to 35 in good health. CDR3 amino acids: CASSPLTSVHNEQFF. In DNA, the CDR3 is TGTGCCAGCTCTCCTTTGACTAGCGTCCACAATGAGCAGTTCTTC.